These T cell receptor beta chains were read from a single sample in a study of CXCR3-negative and CXCR3-positive naive CD8 T cells. From its re-call of the 5' RACE reads, TCRdb lists each CDR3 protein once, without DNA. Its listing shows under 150,000 distinct CDR3 sequences. Material for sequencing was naive CXCR3+ CD8+ T cells from blood. The receptors come from a human donor in good health. Some clones in this sample may be carry-over from other donors' samples. Each CDR3 is given with its conserved first and last residue.

V gene,J gene,CDR3 protein
TRBV5-1,TRBJ2-1,CASSPGEQQFF
TRBV10-3,TRBJ1-1,CAIRTGPNTEAFF
TRBV7-3,TRBJ2-3,CTSSLEGKDTQYF
TRBV7-9,TRBJ1-3,CASSFRTSSGNTIYF
TRBV25-1,TRBJ2-1,CASGGGHEQFF
TRBV28,TRBJ2-7,CASSPSREISYEQYF
TRBV19,TRBJ2-3,CASSLASPDYTQYF
TRBV30,TRBJ1-1,CAWGGVLNTEAFF
TRBV15,TRBJ2-3,CATSRDRPGRQNTDTQYF
TRBV14,TRBJ2-1,CASSQGSSHSSYNEQFF
TRBV6-2/TRBV6-3,TRBJ2-1,CASSPPGLGPYYNEQFF
TRBV12-3/TRBV12-4,TRBJ2-1,CASSLSGSLLDEQFF
TRBV30,TRBJ2-1,CAWTVTDYNDQFF
TRBV7-9,TRBJ1-4,CASSTPGGDPNEKLFF
TRBV7-2,TRBJ2-7,CASSHSTPAYEQYF
TRBV3-1,TRBJ1-1,CATEGFGNTEAFF
TRBV28,TRBJ1-6,CASSNPGGQGQSPLHF
TRBV29-1,TRBJ2-1,CSVHSGGANEQFF
TRBV5-5,TRBJ2-1,CASSSGDFRTYNEQFF
TRBV7-9,TRBJ2-6,CASSLEEGVGANVLTF
TRBV6-1,TRBJ2-7,CASSRTGVDEQYF
TRBV7-3,TRBJ2-2,CASSVASNTGELFF
TRBV7-3,TRBJ2-1,CASSLSGGGADEQFF
TRBV9,TRBJ2-7,CASSTGGTAYEQYF
TRBV4-2,TRBJ1-2,CASSQDPDGGVNYGYTF
TRBV27,TRBJ2-4,CASSFSGRAGNIQYF